Presented here are 7 T cell receptor beta chains from one specimen sequenced in a study of beta chain features in type 1 diabetes. Expressed TCRB transcripts got sequenced, as all isolated RNA was reverse transcribed. The method was immunoSEQ multiplex PCR; TCRdb's version includes in-frame clones alone and lacks a portion of them. This sample yields about 140,000 clones, of which about 9.4% are seen a single time; approximately 1.3% belongs to the top ten. Sequenced sample: naive CD4+ T cells from blood. The receptors were sampled from a man aged 18 to 29 in good health.

This sequence joins TRBV2 and TRBJ2-5; 8 bases match TRBD1. The junction had 12 bases not matched to a gene; V was cut back by 8 bases and J by 4 bases. The CDR3 has 15 residues. The V gene's germline CDR1 is SNHLY and CDR2 FYNNEI. The CDR3 protein is CASRPDRVIGETQYF. The DNA of the CDR3 is TGTGCCAGCCGACCGGACAGGGTAATAGGAGAGACCCAGTACTTC.

There are many counts of this clone. The chain uses TRBV25-1 and TRBJ1-6, with 7 positions matching TRBD1. This CDR3 has 15 residues. The J segment lost 10 bases and the V segment lost 1 base, leaving 7 bases of the junction unmatched. Germline V gives CDR1 MGHDK, CDR2 SYGVNS. The CDR3 loop is CASSESAQGRSPLHF. The CDR3 DNA follows: TGTGCCAGCAGTGAATCCGCACAGGGGAGGTCACCCCTCCACTTT.

This clone was counted between two and nine times. V is TRBV5-4 and J is TRBJ2-3; 7 bases are a match to TRBD2. Germline assignment: CDR1 SGHNT and CDR2 YYREEE (reference sequence). The CDR3 totals 19 residues. J gave up 0 bases and V 1 base, and 14 bases lay outside the gene matches. The CDR3 DNA is TGTGCCAGCAGCTTGTCCCTGACTCGCGGGGGAGGTAGCACAGATACGCAGTATTTT. It codes for CASSLSLTRGGGSTDTQYF.

This clone occurred many times. The V gene is TRBV7-3, the J gene TRBJ2-1, with D possibly being TRBD2 (6 bases). This CDR3 comprises 12 residues. CDR1 and CDR2 (germline): SGHTA, FQGTGA. The V end was cut by 5 bases, the J end by 9 bases, with 11 bases between. The CDR3 DNA reads TGTGCCAGCAGCCCGCAGGGAGGTGAGCAGTTCTTC. Translated: CASSPQGGEQFF.

This clone turned up a few times. This chain connects TRBV27 to TRBJ2-3; tentative D call: TRBD2 (6 bases). The germline V gene has CDR1 MNHEY and CDR2 SMNVEV (reference sequence). The germline V and J ends were trimmed by 5 bases and 4 bases, with 19 bases remaining between them. This CDR3 contains 16 residues. For the CDR3, the DNA is TGTGCCAGCAGTCCCAGCACTAGCCCTTCCCCAGATACGCAGTATTTT. Protein product: CASSPSTSPSPDTQYF.

The chain joins TRBV7-9 to TRBJ2-2; 8 bases align to TRBD1. V gave up 6 bases and J gave up 1 base; unmatched junction bases: 10. Germline V gene data show CDR1 as SEHNR and CDR2 as FQNEAQ (reference sequence). This CDR3 is built from 17 residues. CDR3 in amino acids: CASSPVSTGVNTGELFF. The DNA for the CDR3 is TGTGCCAGCAGTCCAGTATCGACAGGGGTGAACACCGGGGAGCTGTTTTTT.

This chain connects TRBV7-9 to TRBJ1-1; the match to TRBD1 covers 10 bases. The CDR3 loop spans 12 amino acids. V was pared by 4 bases and J by 11 bases, with 4 bases of the junction left unmatched. Germline V gives CDR1 SEHNR, CDR2 FQNEAQ (reference sequence). This CDR3 is CASSSGTGAAFF. The CDR3 DNA sequence: TGTGCCAGCAGCTCCGGGACAGGGGCGGCTTTCTTT.